What follows are 30 T cell receptor beta chains derived from one specimen sequenced in a study of cytomegalovirus exposure and HLA in healthy donors. Vbeta (60) and Jbeta (13) primers were used in the PCR. TCRdb's copy holds only in-frame clones and misses some; the assay was immunoSEQ multiplex PCR. This sample has 95,000 to 110,000 clones; 10% occur once, and the top ten carry approximately 6.1%. The sequencing sample was made of PBMCs. The receptors here all came from a man aged 35 to 55 in good health and CMV-seropositive.

This clone turned up a few times. The same CDR3 also results from other DNA sequences found in this sample. The genes are TRBV5-5 and TRBJ2-7, with D perhaps matching TRBD1 (5 bases). The CDR3 spans 14 residues. Germline CDR1 is SGHKS and CDR2 is YYEKEE (reference sequence). V lost 4 bases and J lost 3, with 14 bases in between. As DNA, the CDR3 is TGTGCCAGCAGCGTCGATCGAGACAGCTACGAGCAGTACTTC. Translation: CASSVDRDSYEQYF.

This clone was detected a few times. CDR3 bases: TGTGCCAGCTCACCAGACAGGAGTACTAACTATGGCTACACCTTC. Its protein product is CASSPDRSTNYGYTF. V usage is TRBV18 and J usage is TRBJ1-2; tentatively, D is TRBD1 (6 bases). Trimming took off 2 bases at V and 0 bases at J, with 10 bases between the two ends. The germline gives CDR1 KGHSH, CDR2 LQKENI. CDR3 length equals 15 residues.

The chain carries TRBV7-9 and TRBJ2-3; 7 bases align to TRBD2. CDR3 length: 14 amino acids. V shed 6 bases, J shed 6 bases, and the junction held 9 bases outside the gene matches. Germline values: CDR1 SEHNR, CDR2 FQNEAQ (reference sequence). This CDR3 reads CASSLWVGGDTQYF. CDR3 nucleotides: TGTGCCAGCAGTCTATGGGTCGGGGGGGATACGCAGTATTTT.

This clone was picked up a small number of times. The rearrangement joins TRBV5-6 to TRBJ1-3, with 12 bases aligning to TRBD1. The CDR3 runs 19 residues. Germline CDR1 SGHDT, CDR2 YYEEEE. Losses at the gene ends were 4 bases for V and 0 bases for J; bases not matched to a gene: 11. The chain's CDR3 is CASSPPGQGATGSGNTIYF. The CDR3 nucleotides read TGTGCCAGCAGCCCACCGGGACAGGGGGCGACTGGCTCTGGAAACACCATATATTTT.

V and J are TRBV5-1 and TRBJ2-1, with 7 bases fitting TRBD2. V was clipped by 2 bases and J by 5 bases; unmatched bases: 7. Germline V gene data show CDR1 as SGHRS and CDR2 as YFSETQ. The CDR3 runs 15 residues. Here the CDR3 DNA reads TGCGCCAGCAGCTTTCAGCAGCTAGCGGACAATGAGCAGTTCTTC. Encoded protein: CASSFQQLADNEQFF.

This clone was detected a few times. V gene TRBV19 combines with J gene TRBJ1-2, with D perhaps TRBD1 (5 bases). Germline CDR1 LNHDA, CDR2 SQIVND (reference sequence). V was cut by 5 bases and J by 6 bases, with 16 bases left in between. This CDR3 has 14 amino acids. For the CDR3, the DNA is TGTGCCAGTAGTCCGGAGGGGCGTTTAAATGGCTACACCTTC. As protein: CASSPEGRLNGYTF.

The J gene is TRBJ2-7, the V gene TRBV15; the D gene is possibly TRBD2 (5 bases). The V end lost 5 bases, the J end lost 6 bases, and 11 bases lay between the germline ends. The CDR3 has 12 residues. From germline, CDR1 is LNHNV and CDR2 YYDKDF (reference sequence). Written as DNA, the CDR3 is TGTGCCACCAGCCGACTCGAGGGCGAGCAGTACTTC. This sequence encodes CATSRLEGEQYF. The whole variable domain, filled in from reference TRBV15 and TRBJ2-7, reads DAMVIQNPRYQVTQFGKPVTLSCSQTLNHNVMYWYQQKSSQAPKLLFHYYDKDFNNEADTPDNFQSRRPNTSFCFLDIRSPGLGDTAMYLCATSRLEGEQYFGPGTRLTVT.

This clone was found a few times. The chain joins TRBV6-5 to TRBJ2-7; no firm D call. V lost 0 bases and J lost 2, with 11 bases in between. CDR1 MNHEY and CDR2 SVGAGI come from the germline V gene. The CDR3 length is 15 residues. CDR3 DNA sequence: TGTGCCAGCAGTTACTCGGCTCGCCTGGCCTACGAGCAGTACTTC. This codes for CASSYSARLAYEQYF.

In this sample, this clone turned up a few times. The genes are TRBV7-8 and TRBJ2-1, with D unresolved. This CDR3 has 14 residues. Germline V gene sequence: CDR1 SGHVS, CDR2 FQNEAQ. Trimming removed 6 bases at V and 8 bases at J, with 17 bases between. The CDR3 nucleotides read TGTGCCAGCAGAACAGATAGGATTCGCGATGAGCAGTTCTTC. It codes for CASRTDRIRDEQFF.

A few counts support this clone. The chain has TRBV10-2 and TRBJ1-5, with D perhaps matching TRBD1 (6 bases). V dropped 3 bases and J dropped 7 bases, with 13 bases sitting between them. CDR1 and CDR2 from the germline V gene are WSHSY and SAAADI. CDR3 length equals 14 residues. The DNA for the CDR3 is TGCGCCAGCAGTGAAAGGGCAGGGGCACAGCCCCAGCATTTT. It translates to CASSERAGAQPQHF.

A word on this clone: Other nucleotide sequences from this sample produce the same CDR3. This chain uses TRBV7-9 with TRBJ1-2; D remains ambiguous. V lost 5 bases and J lost 6, with 22 bases in between. Germline CDR1 is SEHNR and CDR2 is FQNEAQ (reference sequence). The CDR3 is 16 residues long. In DNA form, the CDR3 reads TGTGCCAGCAGCCGACGGACTGCCTCCCCTAGTGATGGCTACACCTTC. This translates into CASSRRTASPSDGYTF. Based on the CDR3 plus reference TRBV7-9 and TRBJ1-2, the full variable domain is DTGVSQNPRHKITKRGQNVTFRCDPISEHNRLYWYRQTLGQGPEFLTYFQNEAQLEKSRLLSDRFSAERPKGSFSTLEIQRTEQGDSAMYLCASSRRTASPSDGYTFGSGTRLTVV.

The chain combines TRBV28 with TRBJ2-5; D possibly corresponds to TRBD2 (5 bases). CDR3 length: 14 residues. V lost 2 bases, J lost 5 bases, and 12 bases lay in between. Germline V gives CDR1 MDHEN, CDR2 SYDVKM. The CDR3 DNA sequence: TGTGCCAGCAGTTTAAGACGGGGTTGGGAGACCCAGTACTTC. Protein product: CASSLRRGWETQYF.

This clone came up once. Its ends do not fully match the called genes, so a read error is possible. J is TRBJ1-2 and V is TRBV29-1; D may be TRBD1 (5 bases). This CDR3 has 12 amino acids. Germline V gene lookup returns CDR1 SQVTM and CDR2 ANQGSEA. This CDR3 reads CSGEKGNYGYTF. In DNA, the CDR3 is TGCAGCGGTGAAAAGGGGAACTATGGCTACACCTTC. The variable domain in full, completed from reference TRBV29-1 and TRBJ1-2, reads SAVISQKPSRDICQRGTSLTIQCQVDSQVTMMFWYRQQPGQSLTLIATANQGSEATYESGFVIDKFPISRPNLTFSTLTVSNMSPEDSSIYLCSGEKGNYGYTFGSGTRLTVV.

This clone was picked up a small number of times. The J gene is TRBJ2-5, the V gene TRBV28; 7 bases map to TRBD2. CDR1 MDHEN and CDR2 SYDVKM come from the germline V gene. J gave up 4 bases and V 3 bases, and 17 bases lay outside the gene matches. This CDR3 comprises 18 residues. CDR3 amino acids: CASSFGEYSGTRGETQYF. The CDR3 DNA reads as TGTGCCAGCAGTTTTGGGGAATACAGCGGGACTCGGGGAGAGACCCAGTACTTC.

This clone was detected a few times. This rearrangement joins TRBV4-3 to TRBJ2-3, with 10 bases lining up with TRBD2. From germline, CDR1 is LGHNA and CDR2 YSLEER. J lost 1 base, V lost 5 bases, and 9 bases had no gene match. The CDR3 loop spans 17 amino acids. This chain's CDR3 is CASSSPLGTSGTDTQYF. The CDR3 DNA is TGCGCCAGCAGCTCTCCCCTTGGGACTAGCGGCACAGATACGCAGTATTTT.

The gene calls are TRBV2 and TRBJ1-1; TRBD1 might be the D (5 bases). This CDR3 contains 12 residues. In germline, CDR1 is SNHLY, CDR2 FYNNEI. Trimming removed 2 bases from V and 6 bases from J, with 7 bases in between. CDR3 DNA sequence: TGTGCCAGCAGTGAACAGGGTTCTGAAGCTTTCTTT. Its translation: CASSEQGSEAFF. The full variable domain, with the rest looked up from reference TRBV2 and TRBJ1-1, is EPEVTQTPSHQVTQMGQEVILRCVPISNHLYFYWYRQILGQKVEFLVSFYNNEISEKSEIFDDQFSVERPDGSNFTLKIRSTKLEDSAMYFCASSEQGSEAFFGQGTRLTVV.

The chain has TRBV19 and TRBJ2-1; 7 nucleotides agree with TRBD1. V shed 2 bases, J shed 7 bases, and the junction held 14 bases outside the gene matches. This CDR3 region has 17 residues. Per germline, CDR1 LNHDA and CDR2 SQIVND (reference sequence). CDR3 nucleotides: TGTGCCAGTAGTATATTGGGGACAGTGGGGGTTGCAAATGAGCAGTTCTTC. Protein sequence: CASSILGTVGVANEQFF.

V usage is TRBV29-1 and J usage is TRBJ2-1, with 9 bases matching TRBD1. This CDR3 has 14 amino acids. Germline V lookup: CDR1 SQVTM, CDR2 ANQGSEA. Losses at the gene ends were 6 bases for V and 3 bases for J; bases not matched to a gene: 6. CDR3 sequence reads: CSVAGDRDYNEQFF. Here the CDR3 DNA reads TGCAGCGTCGCTGGGGACAGGGACTACAATGAGCAGTTCTTC.

The rearrangement links TRBV4-1 to TRBJ1-5; the D gene is possibly TRBD1 (6 bases). Trimming removed 1 base from V and 9 bases from J, with 13 bases in between. CDR3 length: 14 residues. Germline V gives CDR1 MGHRA, CDR2 YSYEKL. The CDR3 sequence: CASSQAGARGPQHF. The CDR3 bases are TGCGCCAGCAGCCAAGCAGGGGCCCGTGGGCCCCAGCATTTT.

This chain links TRBV28 with TRBJ2-7; D is perhaps TRBD2 (6 bases). The germline V gene has CDR1 MDHEN and CDR2 SYDVKM. V lost 6 bases, J lost 6 bases, and 21 bases lay in between. The CDR3 is 15 residues long. The DNA for the CDR3 is TGTGCCAGCAGCCTTTGGAAGGCGGAGGGAGCCGAGCAGTACTTC. This sequence encodes CASSLWKAEGAEQYF.

This chain joins TRBV5-6 and TRBJ2-7, with 7 bases matching TRBD2. This CDR3 contains 16 residues. The ends lost 0 bases at V and 4 bases at J; junction bases unmatched: 10. CDR1 is SGHDT and CDR2 is YYEEEE in the germline V gene. DNA of the CDR3: TGTGCCAGCAGCTTGGGCCTGGGACTAAAAATTTACGAGCAGTACTTC. This gives the protein CASSLGLGLKIYEQYF.

The chain combines TRBV4-1 with TRBJ1-1; D is unclear. Between the trimmed V and J ends, which lost 0 bases and 5 bases, there was a span of 13 bases. The germline V gene has CDR1 MGHRA and CDR2 YSYEKL. The CDR3 totals 15 residues. CDR3 sequence reads: CASSQDHRRATEAFF. The CDR3 DNA is TGCGCCAGCAGCCAAGATCACCGGAGGGCAACTGAAGCTTTCTTT.

The chain joins TRBV27 to TRBJ2-2; no clear D gene. This CDR3 has 13 amino acids. Trimming took 4 bases from V and 3 from J, leaving 6 bases between them. Germline CDR1 and CDR2: MNHEY and SMNVEV (reference sequence). CDR3 bases: TGTGCCAGCAGTTCATACTACACCGGGGAGCTGTTTTTT. This gives the protein CASSSYYTGELFF.

This clone appeared a few times. This CDR3 is also generated by other DNA sequences in the sample. The J gene is TRBJ2-5, the V gene TRBV13; D is possibly TRBD1 (6 bases). V lost 0 bases, J lost 4 bases, and 12 bases lay in between. CDR1 is PRHDT and CDR2 is FYEKMQ in the germline V gene (reference sequence). The CDR3 is 15 amino acids. In nucleotides, the CDR3 is TGTGCCAGCAGCTTAGGCACAGGGACGGGAGAGACCCAGTACTTC. It is translated as CASSLGTGTGETQYF.

In its sample, this clone was seen a few times. The CDR3 DNA reads as TGTGCCAGCAGTCCACAGGGCAATGAGCAGTTCTTC. Its protein product is CASSPQGNEQFF. The chain combines TRBV28 with TRBJ2-1; D possibly corresponds to TRBD1 (6 bases). The CDR3 totals 12 residues. Germline CDR1 is MDHEN and CDR2 is SYDVKM. The V and J ends lost 5 bases and 6 bases respectively, with 8 bases between them.

This clone was recorded only once. Other DNA sequences in this sample translate to the same CDR3. The chain is built from TRBV29-1 and TRBJ2-5; D perhaps matches TRBD1 (6 bases). CDR3 length: 10 residues. The V and J ends lost 7 bases and 7 bases respectively, with 10 bases between them. The germline CDR1 and CDR2 sequences are SQVTM and ANQGSEA. The CDR3 nucleotides read TGCAGCGCACAAGGGGGGACCCAGTACTTC. This encodes CSAQGGTQYF.

This clone was observed a few times. V gene TRBV6-6 combines with J gene TRBJ2-1, with D perhaps matching TRBD2 (6 bases). V was trimmed by 6 bases and J by 0 bases, leaving 12 bases between them. Germline CDR1 reads MNHNY; CDR2 reads SVGAGI (reference sequence). The CDR3 is made up of 15 amino acids. The CDR3 sequence: CASSSDGSSYNEQFF. The CDR3 nucleotides read TGTGCCAGCAGCTCAGACGGGAGCTCCTACAATGAGCAGTTCTTC.

This clone has only a few counts. The V call is TRBV27, the J call TRBJ2-1; TRBD1 aligns across 8 bases. The germline CDR1 and CDR2 sequences are MNHEY and SMNVEV (reference sequence). This CDR3 is 14 amino acids long. V shed 7 bases and J 4 bases; nucleotides not matched to a gene: 6. This chain's CDR3 is CASTSGGQYNEQFF. CDR3 coding DNA: TGTGCCAGCACTTCAGGGGGCCAATACAATGAGCAGTTCTTC.

The chain joins TRBV7-6 to TRBJ2-5; D not certain. Germline assignment: CDR1 SGHVS and CDR2 FNYEAQ. CDR3 length: 13 residues. In nucleotides, the CDR3 is TGTGCAGTGGCGGTTAAGTACCAAGAGACCCAGTACTTC. Translated, it gives CAVAVKYQETQYF.

This chain uses TRBV11-2 with TRBJ2-3, with D maybe TRBD1 (6 bases). CDR1 is SGHAT and CDR2 is FQNNGV in the germline V gene. The CDR3 runs 16 residues. Trimming took off 1 base at V and 4 bases at J, with 15 bases between the two ends. The CDR3 region is CASSLVPGAYADTQYF. The CDR3 DNA reads TGTGCCAGCAGCTTAGTCCCAGGGGCTTATGCAGATACGCAGTATTTT.